A single sample gave rise to the 9 T cell receptor beta chains below, sequenced in a study of cytomegalovirus exposure and HLA in healthy donors. 60 Vbeta and 13 Jbeta primers were used in PCR. Some clones are missing from TCRdb's copy, which holds only in-frame ones; the method was immunoSEQ multiplex PCR. The sample yields 150,000 to 200,000 clones, about 80% seen once. The sample was PBMCs. All receptors derive from a woman aged 18-29 years in good health and CMV-seropositive.

The CDR3 spells CASSEAGLSDQGLYGYTF. In DNA, the CDR3 is TGTGCCAGCAGTGAAGCTGGTCTCTCAGACCAAGGACTTTATGGCTACACCTTC. J is TRBJ1-2 and V is TRBV6-1; D is ambiguous. Germline V gene lookup returns CDR1 MNHNS and CDR2 SASEGT. The V end was cut by 0 bases, the J end by 5 bases, with 22 bases between. The CDR3 loop spans 18 amino acids.

The V and J genes are TRBV19 and TRBJ2-4; D is perhaps TRBD1 (5 bases). With 7 bases removed from V and 0 bases from J, the gap between germline ends came to 16 bases. Germline V CDR1 and CDR2: LNHDA, SQIVND (reference sequence). The CDR3 runs to 16 residues. CDR3 DNA: TGTGCCAGTACTATGGATTGGGGCCTAGCCAAAAACATTCAGTACTTC. Encoded protein: CASTMDWGLAKNIQYF.

V is TRBV6-6 and J is TRBJ2-2; 12 bases agree with TRBD2. V shed 6 bases, J shed 5 bases, and the junction held 4 bases outside the gene matches. CDR1 is MNHNY, CDR2 SVGAGI, per germline (reference sequence). The CDR3 consists of 15 residues. CDR3 coding DNA: TGTGCCAGCAGCCTCGGACTAGCGGGGACCGGGGAGCTGTTTTTT. Its protein product is CASSLGLAGTGELFF.

The chain employs TRBV10-2 and TRBJ2-6; D not resolved. The germline V gene has CDR1 WSHSY and CDR2 SAAADI. Trimming took off 0 bases at V and 0 bases at J, with 9 bases between the two ends. The CDR3 is made up of 17 amino acids. This chain's CDR3 is CASSESTSSSGANVLTF. The CDR3 DNA reads TGCGCCAGCAGTGAGTCGACCTCTAGCTCTGGGGCCAACGTCCTGACTTTC.

The V and J genes are TRBV27 and TRBJ1-1; no definite D call. This CDR3 has 12 amino acids. Germline-derived CDR1 and CDR2 are MNHEY and SMNVEV (reference sequence). V was pared by 5 bases and J by 5 bases, with 9 bases between. The chain's CDR3 is CASSAGGTEAFF. CDR3 nucleotide sequence: TGTGCCAGCAGTGCAGGTGGAACTGAAGCTTTCTTT.

The chain couples TRBV19 to TRBJ2-1; 8 bases agree with TRBD1. Germline assignment: CDR1 LNHDA and CDR2 SQIVND (reference sequence). This CDR3 spans 14 amino acids. The V and J ends lost 10 bases and 3 bases, in that order; junction bases with no gene match: 8. The CDR3 bases are TGTGCCACGGGGACAGGCGGCGGCTACAATGAGCAGTTCTTC. It specifies CATGTGGGYNEQFF.

This clone appeared once. The chain employs TRBV5-5 and TRBJ1-6; TRBD1 matches at 7 bases. This CDR3 spans 17 amino acids. Germline V CDR1 and CDR2: SGHKS, YYEKEE (reference sequence). V dropped 0 bases and J dropped 4; count of bases not matched to a gene: 7. The CDR3 DNA reads TGTGCCAGCAGCTTGGAGGGACAGACGGATTATAATTCACCCCTCCACTTT. This encodes CASSLEGQTDYNSPLHF. Supplemented by reference TRBV5-5 and TRBJ1-6, the full variable domain reads DAGVTQSPTHLIKTRGQQVTLRCSPISGHKSVSWYQQVLGQGPQFIFQYYEKEERGRGNFPDRFSARQFPNYSSELNVNALLLGDSALYLCASSLEGQTDYNSPLHFGNGTRLTVT.

The genes are TRBV27 and TRBJ2-2; 11 bases are shared with TRBD2. Looked up from germline, CDR1 is MNHEY and CDR2 is SMNVEV (reference sequence). CDR3 length equals 14 residues. Germline trimming cut 5 bases from V and 7 bases from J; bases unmatched to any gene: 3. The CDR3: CASSLAGGVGELFF. The CDR3 region has the DNA TGTGCCAGCAGTCTAGCGGGGGGAGTCGGGGAGCTGTTTTTT.

This clone came up once. The genes are TRBV15 and TRBJ2-5; no reliable D call. The CDR3 has 12 residues. CDR1 LNHNV and CDR2 YYDKDF come from the germline V gene (reference sequence). Trimming took 1 base from V and 10 from J, leaving 10 bases between them. In DNA form, the CDR3 reads TGTGCCACCAGCAGAGCGCGGAGAAGCCAGTACTTC. This encodes CATSRARRSQYF.